This T cell receptor beta chain originates from a study of siplizumab effects on memory and regulatory T cells. This table comes from immunoSEQ multiplex PCR, and its TCRdb copy is limited to in-frame clones, with some not included. The sample carries 20,000 to 30,000 clones, 84% recorded once. This CDR3 has 12 amino acids. From germline, CDR1 is SQVTM and CDR2 ANQGSEA. V lost 2 bases and J lost 3, with 7 bases in between. This rearrangement joins TRBV29-1 to TRBJ2-5; D call uncertain. Sequenced material: memory CD4+ T cells sorted from blood. The TCR sequence derives from a human donor in good health. The CDR3 is CSVELGKETQYF. Here the CDR3 DNA reads TGCAGCGTTGAACTTGGAAAAGAGACCCAGTACTTC.